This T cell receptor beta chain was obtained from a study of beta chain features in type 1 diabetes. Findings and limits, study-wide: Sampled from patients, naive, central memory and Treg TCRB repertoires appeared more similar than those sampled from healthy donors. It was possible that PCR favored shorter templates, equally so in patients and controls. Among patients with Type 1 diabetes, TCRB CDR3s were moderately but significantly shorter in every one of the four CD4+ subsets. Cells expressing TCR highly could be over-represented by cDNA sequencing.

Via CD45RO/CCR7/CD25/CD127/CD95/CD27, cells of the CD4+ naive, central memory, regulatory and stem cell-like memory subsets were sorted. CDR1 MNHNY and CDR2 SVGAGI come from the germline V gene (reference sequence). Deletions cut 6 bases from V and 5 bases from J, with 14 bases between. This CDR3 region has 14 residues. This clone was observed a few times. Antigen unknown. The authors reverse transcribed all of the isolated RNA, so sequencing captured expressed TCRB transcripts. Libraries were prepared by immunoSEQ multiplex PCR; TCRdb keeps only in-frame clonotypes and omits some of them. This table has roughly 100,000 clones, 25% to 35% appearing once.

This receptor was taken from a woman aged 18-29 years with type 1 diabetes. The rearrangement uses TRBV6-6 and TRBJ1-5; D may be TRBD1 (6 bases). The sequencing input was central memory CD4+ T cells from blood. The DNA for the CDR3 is TGTGCCAGCAGCCTACAGGGAGCGGATCAGCCCCAGCATTTT. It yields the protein CASSLQGADQPQHF.